One sample yielded the 25 T cell receptor beta chains listed below, sequenced in a study of T-cell reconstitution after alpha-beta-depleted transplantation in children. TCRbeta library construction was performed incorporating unique molecular identifiers. TCRdb itself ran the PCR reads through MiXCR, one entry per CDR3 protein. The sample lists roughly 610,000 distinct CDR3 sequences, more than 9% occurring once. The sequences come from PBMCs from the stem cell graft donor, collected from the stem cell graft. The origin of the receptors is a human donor who donated a stem cell graft to a child with acute myeloid leukemia.

This clonotype came up a few times. This chain uses TRBV11-2 with TRBJ2-7; D might be TRBD1 (6 bases). The germline V gene has CDR1 SGHAT and CDR2 FQNNGV. This CDR3 has 15 amino acids. The V end lost 2 bases, the J end lost 3 bases, and 14 bases lay between the germline ends. The CDR3 DNA reads as TGTGCCAGCAGCTTACGGCGTCAGGGGATCTACGAGCAGTACTTC. The encoded protein is CASSLRRQGIYEQYF.

This clonotype has ten or more counts. This rearrangement joins TRBV28 to TRBJ2-3, with TRBD1 matching over 8 bases. After removal of 3 bases from V and 6 bases from J, the junction contained 8 bases not matched to a gene. Looked up from germline, CDR1 is MDHEN and CDR2 is SYDVKM. The CDR3 has 15 residues. The CDR3 region is CASSFSDRVADTQYF. In DNA, the CDR3 is TGTGCCAGCAGTTTTTCGGACAGGGTGGCGGATACGCAGTATTTT.

This chain joins TRBV6-1 and TRBJ2-3, with 7 nucleotides matching TRBD2. In germline, CDR1 is MNHNS, CDR2 SASEGT. V was clipped by 6 bases and J by 4 bases; unmatched bases: 7. The CDR3 is made up of 14 amino acids. CDR3 nucleotides: TGTGCCAGCAGAATTGGACTAGTTGCAGATACGCAGTATTTT. Residues: CASRIGLVADTQYF.

This clonotype was picked up a small number of times. This sequence joins TRBV3-1 and TRBJ2-1, with 9 bases that match TRBD2. With V trimmed by 1 base and J by 8 bases, 21 bases remained unmatched. The CDR3 contains 20 residues. The germline V gene encodes CDR1 LGHDT and CDR2 YNNKEL (reference sequence). CDR3 protein: CASSQVSGWVAGDGLHEQFF. CDR3 DNA: TGTGCCAGCAGCCAAGTTTCTGGTTGGGTAGCGGGAGATGGTCTACATGAGCAGTTCTTC.

The chain links TRBV24-1 to TRBJ2-3; 14 nucleotides match TRBD2. This CDR3 spans 17 amino acids. CDR1 is KGHDR and CDR2 is SFDVKD in the germline V gene. The trim removed 3 bases at V and 4 bases at J, leaving 5 bases unmatched. CDR3 loop: CATSDPGLAGVSDTQYF. The CDR3, as DNA: TGTGCCACCAGTGATCCGGGACTAGCGGGAGTGTCAGATACGCAGTATTTT.

This clonotype was counted ten times or more. This chain joins TRBV7-2 and TRBJ2-3, with 8 bases identical to TRBD2. The junction had 9 bases not matched to a gene; V was cut back by 1 base and J by 6 bases. This CDR3 has 16 residues. Germline CDR1 reads SGHTA; CDR2 reads FQGNSA. The chain's CDR3 is CASSLGASGWQDTQYF. In nucleotides, the CDR3 is TGTGCCAGCAGCTTAGGAGCTAGCGGGTGGCAGGATACGCAGTATTTT. Full variable domain (outside the CDR3, taken from reference TRBV7-2 and TRBJ2-3): GAGVSQSPSNKVTEKGKDVELRCDPISGHTALYWYRQSLGQGLEFLIYFQGNSAPDKSGLPSDRFSAERTGGSVSTLTIQRTQQEDSAVYLCASSLGASGWQDTQYFGPGTRLTVL.

Ten or more counts support this clonotype. The chain links TRBV7-3 to TRBJ2-3; D is uncertain. The CDR3 sequence is 12 residues long. Germline V gene lookup returns CDR1 SGHTA and CDR2 FQGTGA. V lost 5 bases to trimming and J lost 6 bases, with 9 bases between them. CDR3 sequence (DNA): TGTGCCAGCAGCCAAGGGTGGGATACGCAGTATTTT. It translates to CASSQGWDTQYF.

The rearrangement links TRBV4-3 to TRBJ2-2; D gene ambiguous. Trimming left V 3 bases short and J 1 base short, with 18 bases between. Germline CDR1 reads LGHNA; CDR2 reads YSLEER. The CDR3 covers 18 residues. The CDR3 is CASSQWKPGYQNTGELFF. CDR3 sequence (DNA): TGCGCCAGCAGCCAGTGGAAACCCGGCTACCAGAACACCGGGGAGCTGTTTTTT.

The rearrangement joins TRBV7-9 to TRBJ2-1, with 10 bases matching TRBD1. CDR1 and CDR2 (germline): SEHNR, FQNEAQ (reference sequence). The CDR3 has 17 residues. The junction had 12 bases not matched to a gene; V was cut back by 5 bases and J by 5 bases. CDR3 region: CASSPLLGDRGNNEQFF. In nucleotides, the CDR3 is TGTGCCAGCAGCCCGCTCCTAGGGGACAGGGGCAACAATGAGCAGTTCTTC. The variable domain in full, completed from reference TRBV7-9 and TRBJ2-1, reads DTGVSQNPRHKITKRGQNVTFRCDPISEHNRLYWYRQTLGQGPEFLTYFQNEAQLEKSRLLSDRFSAERPKGSFSTLEIQRTEQGDSAMYLCASSPLLGDRGNNEQFFGPGTRLTVL.

The sample holds a few counts of this clonotype. The chain uses TRBV7-8 and TRBJ2-7; D perhaps matches TRBD1 (6 bases). With 5 bases removed from V and 5 bases from J, the gap between germline ends came to 31 bases. The CDR3 is 19 residues long. Germline V lookup: CDR1 SGHVS, CDR2 FQNEAQ. CDR3 protein: CASSQYTATGTRYRDEQYF. The CDR3 DNA follows: TGTGCCAGCAGCCAATATACCGCGACCGGGACACGATACCGGGACGAGCAGTACTTC.

This clonotype was counted only a few times. The chain carries TRBV7-6 and TRBJ2-5; 7 bases are a match to TRBD1. The CDR3 has 14 amino acids. V lost 5 bases and J lost 5; bases outside the gene matches: 8. Germline CDR1 and CDR2: SGHVS and FNYEAQ. The CDR3 bases are TGTGCCAGCAGCCCGGACAGGTACCTGGAGACCCAGTACTTC. It codes for CASSPDRYLETQYF.

As regards this clonotype: A much larger clone differs by one base, so this may be a read error. Given the absence of the conserved phenylalanine or tryptophan at the CDR3 end, a read error is likely. The chain is built from TRBV20-1 and TRBJ2-7; D may be TRBD1 (5 bases). Per germline, CDR1 DFQATT and CDR2 SNEGSKA (reference sequence). This CDR3 region has 12 residues. The V end lost 6 bases, the J end lost 7 bases, and 16 bases lay between the germline ends. The CDR3: CSAGAGPIEQYC. The CDR3 nucleotides read TGCAGTGCAGGGGCCGGGCCCATTGAGCAGTACTGC.

The rearrangement links TRBV27 to TRBJ1-1; D is uncertain. V gave up 8 bases and J gave up 3 bases, with 13 bases separating them. CDR3 length equals 13 residues. Germline V CDR1 and CDR2: MNHEY, SMNVEV (reference sequence). The CDR3 loop is CASQRLRDTEAFF. The CDR3 nucleotides read TGTGCCAGCCAGAGGCTGAGAGACACTGAAGCTTTCTTT.

CDR3 DNA sequence: TGCAGTGCTAGGACTAGCGGAAAAGGGAAAGAGACCCAGTACTTC. This gives the protein CSARTSGKGKETQYF. J is TRBJ2-5 and V is TRBV20-1; TRBD2 agrees at 9 bases. Losses at the gene ends were 3 bases for V and 3 bases for J; bases not matched to a gene: 8. CDR1 is DFQATT, CDR2 SNEGSKA, per germline (reference sequence). The CDR3 length is 15 residues.

In its sample, this clonotype was seen a few times. The rearrangement joins TRBV6-1 to TRBJ2-7, with TRBD1 identical over 10 bases. V lost 4 bases to trimming and J lost 2 bases; unmatched junction nucleotides: 8. The CDR3 extends over 16 amino acids. Germline CDR1 and CDR2: MNHNS and SASEGT. CDR3 bases: TGTGCCAGCAGTGCGGCCCCGGGACAGGGGACCTACGAGCAGTACTTC. This encodes CASSAAPGQGTYEQYF.

V usage is TRBV20-1 and J usage is TRBJ2-5, with TRBD2 matching 13 bases. Per the germline V gene, CDR1 is DFQATT and CDR2 is SNEGSKA (reference sequence). The V and J ends lost 3 bases and 5 bases, in that order; junction bases with no gene match: 9. CDR3 length: 16 amino acids. CDR3 in amino acids: CSASSRGLAGTETQYF. For the CDR3, the DNA is TGCAGTGCTAGTTCACGGGGACTAGCGGGAACGGAGACCCAGTACTTC.

This clonotype was counted many times. The genes are TRBV7-9 and TRBJ2-2; 9 positions match TRBD2. The CDR3 has 17 amino acids. CDR1 and CDR2 from the germline V gene are SEHNR and FQNEAQ (reference sequence). J gave up 4 bases and V 0 bases, and 6 bases lay outside the gene matches. The CDR3 sequence: CASSLALAGEGTGELFF. The CDR3 bases are TGTGCCAGCAGCTTAGCCTTAGCGGGAGAAGGCACCGGGGAGCTGTTTTTT.

The chain joins TRBV20-1 to TRBJ2-1; D remains unclear. Germline-derived CDR1 and CDR2 are DFQATT and SNEGSKA (reference sequence). Trimming stripped 0 bases from V and 1 base from J, with 13 bases between. CDR3 size: 16 residues. DNA of the CDR3: TGCAGTGCTAGAGATCAAGGGCCAATATCCTACAATGAGCAGTTCTTC. Protein product: CSARDQGPISYNEQFF.

The rearrangement links TRBV30 to TRBJ1-4; weak D call: TRBD1 (6 bases). Trimming cost V 0 bases and J 1 base, with 6 bases left between them. The CDR3 is 14 residues long. CDR1 GTSNPN and CDR2 SVGIG come from the germline V gene (reference sequence). The CDR3 DNA reads as TGTGCCTGGAGTGTAGGGGGAACTAATGAAAAACTGTTTTTT. Encoded protein: CAWSVGGTNEKLFF.

The rearrangement uses TRBV13 and TRBJ2-3; the D gene is possibly TRBD2 (6 bases). This CDR3 has 11 residues. Germline V gene sequence: CDR1 PRHDT, CDR2 FYEKMQ (reference sequence). Trimming left V 5 bases short and J 9 bases short, with 9 bases between. The CDR3 DNA reads TGTGCCAGCAGCGAGAGCGGGACGCAGTATTTT. As protein: CASSESGTQYF.

This chain uses TRBV5-1 with TRBJ2-7; 9 bases map to TRBD1. The CDR3 is 14 amino acids. The germline V gene has CDR1 SGHRS and CDR2 YFSETQ. J lost 6 bases, V lost 4 bases, and 8 bases had no gene match. In nucleotides, the CDR3 is TGCGCCAGCAGCCAAGGGACAGGGAGAGGCGAGCAGTACTTC. It specifies CASSQGTGRGEQYF. Together with reference TRBV5-1 and TRBJ2-7, the CDR3 gives the full variable domain: KAGVTQTPRYLIKTRGQQVTLSCSPISGHRSVSWYQQTPGQGLQFLFEYFSETQRNKGNFPGRFSGRQFSNSRSEMNVSTLELGDSALYLCASSQGTGRGEQYFGPGTRLTVT.

The V gene is TRBV21-1, the J gene TRBJ2-6; the D call in the table, TRBD1, was not verified against the DNA. TRBV21-1 is marked as a pseudogene. The length of the CDR3 is 22 residues. CDR3 sequence reads: CASSRRNLIFRDAFFLTNVLTF. CDR3 bases: TGTGCCAGCAGCAGAAGAAATCTGATCTTCCGGGACGCTTTTTTTTTGACCAACGTCCTGACTTTC.

V gene TRBV14 combines with J gene TRBJ1-3; the D is unclear. CDR1 SGHDN and CDR2 FVKESK come from the germline V gene. The V end lost 6 bases, the J end lost 4 bases, and 16 bases lay between the germline ends. The CDR3 length is 15 residues. This CDR3 is CASSLGMASGNTIYF. The CDR3 DNA sequence: TGTGCCAGCAGTCTCGGGATGGCCAGCGGAAACACCATATATTTT.

J is TRBJ2-2 and V is TRBV10-3; 10 bases match TRBD2. The CDR3 spans 16 residues. From germline, CDR1 is ENHRY and CDR2 SYGVKD. With 4 bases clipped from V and 3 bases from J, the junction kept 5 bases outside the gene matches. Written as DNA, the CDR3 is TGTGCCATCAGTGTCGGGACTAGCGTGTACACCGGGGAGCTGTTTTTT. It encodes CAISVGTSVYTGELFF.

This clonotype was detected many times. The genes are TRBV6-1 and TRBJ2-1; D perhaps matches TRBD1 (6 bases). CDR3 length equals 17 residues. CDR1 MNHNS and CDR2 SASEGT come from the germline V gene. The V end lost 6 bases, the J end lost 4 bases, and 22 bases lay between the germline ends. CDR3 in DNA: TGTGCCAGCAGCTCAGGCCTCGGACAGAGACTTTACAATGAGCAGTTCTTC. Translating it yields CASSSGLGQRLYNEQFF.